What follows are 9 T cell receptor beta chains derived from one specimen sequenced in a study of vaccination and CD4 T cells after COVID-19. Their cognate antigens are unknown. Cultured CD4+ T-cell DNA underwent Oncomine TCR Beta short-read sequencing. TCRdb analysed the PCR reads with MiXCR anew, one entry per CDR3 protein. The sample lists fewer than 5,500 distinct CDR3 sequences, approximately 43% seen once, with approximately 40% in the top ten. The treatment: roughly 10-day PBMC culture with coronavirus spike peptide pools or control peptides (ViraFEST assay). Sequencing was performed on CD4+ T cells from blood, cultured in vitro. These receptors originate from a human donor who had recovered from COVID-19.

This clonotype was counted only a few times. The CDR3 coding sequence is TGTGCCATCAGTGAATTCCCGGGACAGGGAAATTCACCCCTCCACTTT. This gives the protein CAISEFPGQGNSPLHF. V is TRBV10-3 and J is TRBJ1-6, with TRBD1 matching over 9 bases. This CDR3 has 16 residues. Germline values: CDR1 ENHRY, CDR2 SYGVKD. The V and J ends lost 3 bases and 7 bases, in that order; junction bases with no gene match: 7.

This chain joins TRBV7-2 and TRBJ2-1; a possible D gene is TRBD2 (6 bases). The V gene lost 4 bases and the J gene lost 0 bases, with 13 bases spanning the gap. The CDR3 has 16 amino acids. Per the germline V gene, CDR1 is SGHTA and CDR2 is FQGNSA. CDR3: CASSSEGFYSYNEQFF. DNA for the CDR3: TGTGCCAGCAGCTCGGAGGGATTTTACTCCTACAATGAGCAGTTCTTC.

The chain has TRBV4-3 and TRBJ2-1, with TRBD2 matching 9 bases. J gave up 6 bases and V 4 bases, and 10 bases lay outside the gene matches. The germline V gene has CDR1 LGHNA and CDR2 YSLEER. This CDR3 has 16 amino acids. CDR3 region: CASSLVAGGSSNEQFF. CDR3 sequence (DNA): TGCGCCAGCAGCCTGGTGGCGGGAGGGTCTTCCAATGAGCAGTTCTTC.

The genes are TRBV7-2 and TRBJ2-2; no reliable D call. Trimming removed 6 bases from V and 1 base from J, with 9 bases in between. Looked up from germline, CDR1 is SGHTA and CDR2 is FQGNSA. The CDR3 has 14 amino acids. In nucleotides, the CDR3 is TGTGCCAGCAGTTCGGGCCTGAACACCGGGGAGCTGTTTTTT. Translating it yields CASSSGLNTGELFF.

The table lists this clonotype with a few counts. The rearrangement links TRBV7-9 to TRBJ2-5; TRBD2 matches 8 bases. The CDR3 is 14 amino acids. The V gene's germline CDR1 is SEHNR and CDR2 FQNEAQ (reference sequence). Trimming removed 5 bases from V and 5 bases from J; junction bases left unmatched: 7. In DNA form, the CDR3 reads TGTGCCAGCAGCCCGAGGACTAGCATCGAGACCCAGTACTTC. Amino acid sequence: CASSPRTSIETQYF. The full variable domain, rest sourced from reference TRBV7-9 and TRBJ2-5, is DTGVSQNPRHKITKRGQNVTFRCDPISEHNRLYWYRQTLGQGPEFLTYFQNEAQLEKSRLLSDRFSAERPKGSFSTLEIQRTEQGDSAMYLCASSPRTSIETQYFGPGTRLLVL.

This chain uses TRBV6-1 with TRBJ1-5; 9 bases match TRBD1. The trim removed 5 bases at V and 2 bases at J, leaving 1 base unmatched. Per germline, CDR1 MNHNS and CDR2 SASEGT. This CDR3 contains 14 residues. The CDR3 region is CASSRTGGNQPQHF. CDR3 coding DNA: TGTGCCAGCAGTAGGACAGGGGGCAATCAGCCCCAGCATTTT.

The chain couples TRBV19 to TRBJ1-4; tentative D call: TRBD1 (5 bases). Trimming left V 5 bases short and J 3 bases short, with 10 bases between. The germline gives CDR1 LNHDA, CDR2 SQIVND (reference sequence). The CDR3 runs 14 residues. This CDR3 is CASSDGDANEKLFF. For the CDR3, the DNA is TGTGCCAGTAGTGATGGGGACGCTAATGAAAAACTGTTTTTT.

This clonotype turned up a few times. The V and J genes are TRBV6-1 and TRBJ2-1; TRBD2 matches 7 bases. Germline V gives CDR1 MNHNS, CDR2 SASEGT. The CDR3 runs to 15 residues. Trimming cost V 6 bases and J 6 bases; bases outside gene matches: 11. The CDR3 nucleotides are TGTGCCAGCAGCCTCGGACTAGAGGGCCCCAATGAGCAGTTCTTC. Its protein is CASSLGLEGPNEQFF.

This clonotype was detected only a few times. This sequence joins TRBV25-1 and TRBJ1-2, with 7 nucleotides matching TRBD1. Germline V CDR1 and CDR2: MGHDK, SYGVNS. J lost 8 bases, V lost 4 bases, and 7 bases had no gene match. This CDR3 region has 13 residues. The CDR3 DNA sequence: TGTGCCAGCAGTGTGACAGGGAGGGGAGGCTACACCTTC. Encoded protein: CASSVTGRGGYTF.